The following is a T cell receptor (beta chain) sequence with its context. Its antigen is not identified. Described treatment: roughly ten-day PBMC culture with coronavirus spike peptide pools or control peptides (ViraFEST assay). Each well received a few million PBMCs, cultured with approximately 10 IU/ml IL-2 and 10 ug/ml peptide pools. These data belong to a study of vaccination and CD4 T cells after COVID-19. Study background: According to the study, participants were given two doses of BNT162b2 or mRNA-1273 vaccine.

Researchers used the Oncomine TCR Beta short-read assay to sequence DNA from cultured CD4+ T cells. TCRdb processed the PCR reads anew with MiXCR; each CDR3 protein has one entry. This table holds about 12,000 distinct CDR3 sequences, approximately 57% found once. The V end was cut by 5 bases, the J end by 3 bases, with 13 bases between. Looked up from germline, CDR1 is SGHVS and CDR2 is FQNEAQ. The CDR3 runs to 15 residues. The specimen sequenced was CD4+ T cells from blood, cultured in vitro. This TCR derives from a human donor who had recovered from COVID-19. The chain joins TRBV7-8 to TRBJ2-2, with D perhaps TRBD2 (6 bases). CDR3 coding DNA: TGTGCCAGCAGCCCTGGACGGGGGTACACCGGGGAGCTGTTTTTT. Its translation is CASSPGRGYTGELFF.